This T cell receptor (beta chain) emerged from a study of T-cell reconstitution after alpha-beta-depleted transplantation in children (dated by TCRdb to the mid-2010s). Regarding the study in general: T-cell immune reconstitution after TCRalphabeta/CD19-depleted allogeneic hematopoietic cell transplantation in children was quantitatively tracked in the study by means of TCR repertoire profiling.

Concerning this clonotype itself: No antigen is known for it. Base qualities are not recorded, but no much larger clone differs from it by a single base.

Library preparation employed PCR. The instrument was an Illumina HiSeq 2500. To normalize quantification of the TCRbeta repertoire, the TCR libraries were built with molecular barcoding that relied on unique molecular identifiers. TCRdb's own reprocessing of the public reads used fastp at Q25 and MiXCR and kept productive beta chains. Each CDR3 protein gets just one entry, which takes the most common genes and DNA from the rows behind it. The sample data list hundreds of thousands of distinct CDR3 sequences, and around 9.6% of these were observed just once. The ten largest clones represent roughly 6.2% of the sample. V and J are trimmed by 1 base and 4 bases, and the gene matches miss 6 bases of the junction. Its CDR3 holds 16 amino acids, cysteine through phenylalanine. The sequence is cut down to CDR3 DNA, 48 bases in frame from base 1.

This sequence originates from a human donor who donated a stem cell graft to a child with acute lymphoblastic leukemia. Here the sequenced sample was PBMCs from the stem cell graft donor, taken from the stem cell graft. Rearrangement joined TRBV12-3 or TRBV12-4 to TRBJ2-3; TRBD2 matches 9 bases in the middle. The DNA sequence is given as TGTGCCAGCAGTTTAGTGATGGGACTAGCCCCAGATACGCAGTATTTT. Its product reads: CASSLVMGLAPDTQYF.